This TCR beta chain is drawn from a study of OX40 agonist ivuxolimab in advanced cancers. Regarding the study in general: Ivuxolimab was a fully human IgG2 agonistic monoclonal antibody targeting the costimulatory receptor OX40 (CD134). Among the roughly 50 dose-escalation patients, around 20 had hepatocellular carcinoma, about 15 melanoma, 9 renal cell carcinoma and 9 head and neck cancer. Peripheral TCRbeta sequencing was intended to test whether TCR sequence diversity was altered and clonal T-cell expansion was caused by ivuxolimab. The paper reports the monotherapy dose-escalation portion (N of about 51 patients) of the phase I ivuxolimab trial. In the dose-escalation cohort, approximately 83% of patients were male, and the mean age was approximately 60 years with a range of roughly 20 to 79. Intravenous ivuxolimab was administered to patients every 2 weeks at six dose levels: 0.01, 0.1, 0.3, 1.5, 3 and 10 mg/kg. Partial responses were achieved by three dose-escalation patients, of whom one had hepatocellular carcinoma and two had cutaneous melanoma. Patients were allowed to have had prior anti-PD-1, anti-PD-L1 or anti-CTLA-4 therapy, and 40% of the dose-escalation patients had previously received checkpoint inhibitors. Study-level results and caveats: Which antigens the clonally expanded peripheral T cells were specific for was not determined. At doses from 0.1 to 3.0 mg/kg, clonal expansion was seen in both CD4+ and CD8+ blood T cells between baseline and week 6. Low levels of normalized T-cell clonal expansion were also seen in some nonresponding patients. In the 0.1-3.0 mg/kg groups, partial responders were among the patients with the lowest normalized peripheral clonal expansion, particularly in CD8+ T cells. After ivuxolimab, expanded clones were on average more numerous among CD8+ T cells than among CD4+ T cells.

This clone occurred a few times. The antigen it binds to is not known. No base quality values were provided; no much bigger clone lies one nucleotide off. The V and J ends are trimmed by 5 bases and 0 bases, leaving 5 bases between them. CDR1 SGHVS and CDR2 FNYEAQ were looked up in the germline V gene. The CDR3 measures 13 amino acids from cysteine to phenylalanine. The CDR3 DNA has 39 bases and is translated from base 1. The trial excluded patients who had a history of autoimmune disease or who were on systemic immunosuppression. Peripheral blood for TCR sequencing was collected from all dose cohorts at baseline, on cycle 4 day 1, and on cycle 7 day 1. The samples were taken from a phase I, first-in-human, multicenter, open-label dose-escalation trial of ivuxolimab. Adults with locally advanced or metastatic melanoma, renal cell carcinoma, hepatocellular carcinoma or head and neck squamous cell carcinoma were enrolled in the trial. Before TCR sequencing, CD4+ and CD8+ T cells were separately sorted from peripheral blood.

Genomic DNA was extracted from sorted cells for sequencing of the TCRbeta CDR3 region. The immunoSEQ Assay was used for sequencing of TCRbeta CDR3 regions. TCRdb carries this immuneACCESS record with in-frame sequences only. Its versions omit some clonotypes, under half of them owing to an unresolved V gene in the studies checked, with the rest unexplained. Here the sample has more than 35,000 clones; 70% to 85% occur a single time. Of the sample, 15% to 20% is held by the ten largest clones. The V gene is TRBV7-6 and the J gene is TRBJ2-1; no D gene can be assigned with confidence. Here the sequenced sample was CD4+ or CD8+ T cells sorted from blood, taken in a trial of the OX40 agonist ivuxolimab. The TCR sequence derives from an adult with an advanced solid tumor such as melanoma, head and neck, liver or kidney cancer. In nucleotide form, the sequence is TGTGCCAGCAGCCCTAGCTCCTACAATGAGCAGTTCTTC. Its translation is CASSPSSYNEQFF.